One and the same sample provided the 30 T cell receptor beta chains below, sequenced in a study of tumor and adjacent non-tumor tissue in lung cancer. RNA was extracted from bulk tissue without any cell sorting. TCRbeta libraries were built with three rounds of nested PCR, modified from ARM-PCR. Via MiXCR, TCRdb re-called the multiplex PCR reads, giving one row per CDR3 protein. Of under 95,000 distinct CDR3 sequences listed, roughly 62% are singletons. Material for sequencing was lung tumor tissue. The receptors originated from a man aged 70 or older with non-small cell lung cancer.

Many counts were recorded for this clonotype. The genes are TRBV6-5 and TRBJ2-3; 12 nucleotides match TRBD1. The germline V gene has CDR1 MNHEY and CDR2 SVGAGI. The CDR3 contains 16 residues. J gave up 5 bases and V 6 bases, and 9 bases lay outside the gene matches. The CDR3 DNA is TGTGCCAGCAGCCAACGGGACAGGGGGCGCAGAGATACGCAGTATTTT. Translated: CASSQRDRGRRDTQYF.

Regarding this clonotype: A read error may account for a junction end that differs from germline. V gene TRBV7-9 combines with J gene TRBJ1-6; D unclear. This CDR3 spans 13 amino acids. Germline V CDR1 and CDR2: SEHNR, FQNEAQ (reference sequence). CDR3 nucleotides: TGCGCCAGCAGCTTAGCGGTAGATTCATCCCTCCACTTT. It encodes CASSLAVDSSLHF. Full variable domain (outside the CDR3, taken from reference TRBV7-9 and TRBJ1-6): DTGVSQNPRHKITKRGQNVTFRCDPISEHNRLYWYRQTLGQGPEFLTYFQNEAQLEKSRLLSDRFSAERPKGSFSTLEIQRTEQGDSAMYLCASSLAVDSSLHFGNGTRLTVT.

In its sample, this clonotype was seen a few times. This may be a read error, as it is one base from a much larger clone. The gene calls are TRBV7-8 and TRBJ2-7; D is tentatively TRBD1 or TRBD2 (5 bases each). The CDR3 runs 13 residues. Germline V gene data show CDR1 as SGHVS and CDR2 as FQNEAQ. The CDR3 DNA reads TGTACCAGCAGCTTAGAAGCAGGGAGAGAGCAGTACTTC. This encodes CTSSLEAGREQYF. The full variable domain, in which reference TRBV7-8 and TRBJ2-7 provide the parts outside the CDR3, is GAGVSQSPRYKVAKRGQDVALRCDPISGHVSLFWYQQALGQGPEFLTYFQNEAQLDKSGLPSDRFFAERPEGSVSTLKIQRTQQEDSAVYLCTSSLEAGREQYFGPGTRLTVT.

Comment on this clonotype: A single base separates this from a much larger clone, so it may be a read error. The chain links TRBV12-3 or TRBV12-4 to TRBJ2-5; maybe TRBD2 (6 bases). The ends were cut back, 3 bases at V and 9 bases at J, with 17 bases in the middle. The CDR3 is made up of 14 amino acids. In nucleotides, the CDR3 is TGTGCCAGCAGTTTCGGGGGAGGCCAAGGAGCCCAGTACTTC. Its protein product is CASSFGGGQGAQYF.

Points on this clonotype: Being one base from a much bigger clone, this may be a read error. V is TRBV24-1 and J is TRBJ2-3; D unclear. Germline CDR1 KGHDR, CDR2 SFDVKD. There are 13 residues in the CDR3. The CDR3 DNA sequence: TGTGTCACCAGTGATTTTGGGACAGATACGCAGTATTTT. It specifies CVTSDFGTDTQYF.

Turning to this clonotype: No conserved phenylalanine or tryptophan is present at the end of the CDR3, so a read error is the likely explanation. The CDR3 region has the DNA TGTGCCATCAGCCTTCGACAACAGGGATGGAATGAGCAGTTCTCC. As protein: CAISLRQQGWNEQFS. This chain connects TRBV11-2 to TRBJ2-1; TRBD1 might be the D (6 bases). Germline V gene sequence: CDR1 SGHAT, CDR2 FQNNGV. CDR3 length equals 15 residues.

For this clonotype: Compared with germline, one end of the junction differs, possibly owing to a read error. V and J are TRBV11-2 and TRBJ2-7; TRBD2 aligns across 14 bases. There are 17 residues in the CDR3. Germline V CDR1 and CDR2: SGHAT, FQNNGV. The CDR3 sequence: CASSPRGTSGSPYEQYF. The CDR3, as DNA: TGTGCCAGCAGCCCGAGAGGGACTAGCGGGAGCCCCTACGAGCAGTACTTT.

About this clonotype: One end of the junction is discordant with germline, which a read error may explain. V gene TRBV4-1 combines with J gene TRBJ2-1; D may be TRBD2 (6 bases). The CDR3 extends over 16 amino acids. CDR1 and CDR2 (germline): MGHRA, YSYEKL. The CDR3 loop reads CAGSQVAESSYNEQFF. The CDR3, as DNA: TGCGCCGGCAGCCAAGTAGCGGAGAGCTCTTACAATGAGCAATTCTTC.

With regard to this clonotype: Given the absence of the conserved phenylalanine or tryptophan at the CDR3 end, a read error is likely. No DNA is shown, since the ends of the CDR3 on it are uncertain; the CDR3 is the one TCRdb lists. CDR3 in amino acids: CASSITVPGNHNEQLI. V is TRBV11-2 and J is TRBJ2-1; the table's D call of TRBD1 was not tested on the DNA. The germline V gene encodes CDR1 SGHAT and CDR2 FQNNGV. The CDR3 is made up of 16 amino acids, end residues included.

The chain carries TRBV20-1 and TRBJ2-7, with a tentative D call TRBD2 (6 bases). Per the germline V gene, CDR1 is DFQATT and CDR2 is SNEGSKA (reference sequence). CDR3 size: 14 residues. The V end was cut by 7 bases, the J end by 2 bases, with 18 bases between. The CDR3 DNA sequence: TGCAGTGTGAGGACTAACGAGAGAACCTACGAGCAGTACTTC. Protein: CSVRTNERTYEQYF.

The rearrangement uses TRBV20-1 and TRBJ2-3, with D possibly being TRBD1 (5 bases). CDR3 length: 16 residues. The germline V gene encodes CDR1 DFQATT and CDR2 SNEGSKA (reference sequence). Trimming pared 3 bases from V and 0 bases from J, leaving 16 bases between. This chain's CDR3 is CSASGRTLTSTDTQYF. CDR3 DNA sequence: TGCAGTGCTAGTGGAAGGACATTGACTAGCACAGATACGCAGTATTTT.

About this clonotype: A much larger clone differs by one base, so this may be a read error. The genes are TRBV7-9 and TRBJ2-2, with D unresolved. The CDR3 has 14 residues. Germline V gene lookup returns CDR1 SEHNR and CDR2 FQNEAQ (reference sequence). The CDR3 region is CASSLDGYTVELFF. The CDR3 DNA reads TGTGCCAGCAGCTTGGACGGCTACACCGTGGAGCTGTTTTTT.

This clonotype was detected many times. Here the CDR3 DNA reads TGTGCCAGCAGTTTCGCAGGGCAAGGCACTGAAGCTTTCTTT. It codes for CASSFAGQGTEAFF. V is TRBV28 and J is TRBJ1-1; weak D call: TRBD1 (5 bases). V lost 3 bases, J lost 4 bases, and 12 bases lay in between. The germline V gene encodes CDR1 MDHEN and CDR2 SYDVKM. The CDR3 sequence is 14 residues long.

Of note for this clonotype: A read error may be the cause here, since a much bigger clone is one base away. V and J are TRBV10-3 and TRBJ1-3; a possible D gene is TRBD1 (5 bases). Trimming shortened V by 4 bases and J by 0 bases, and 13 bases separated the two germline ends. This CDR3 has 16 amino acids. Germline-derived CDR1 and CDR2 are ENHRY and SYGVKD. The CDR3 coding sequence is TGTGCCATCAGTGCACAGGCTCTGACCTCTGGAAACACCATATATTTT. Translation: CAISAQALTSGNTIYF.

Comment on this clonotype: At one end the junction does not follow the germline gene, possibly because of a read error. The chain combines TRBV6-5 with TRBJ1-3; D remains unclear. Germline lookup yields CDR1 MNHEY and CDR2 SVGAGI. This CDR3 has 14 amino acids. The CDR3 reads CASSYSVHGSTIYF. CDR3 coding DNA: TGTGCCAGCAGTTACTCGGTACACGGAAGCACCATATATTTT.

Concerning this clonotype: One junction end disagrees with the germline gene, perhaps due to a read error. This chain joins TRBV29-1 and TRBJ2-5; weak D call: TRBD2 (6 bases). The CDR3 covers 15 residues. Germline V gives CDR1 SQVTM, CDR2 ANQGSEA. The CDR3: CSVDGQGGDQEAQYF. CDR3 bases: TGCAGCGTTGATGGGCAGGGAGGTGATCAAGAGGCCCAGTACTTC.

As regards this clonotype: It is likely a read error, because the conserved phenylalanine at the end of the CDR3 is missing. The chain combines TRBV10-3 with TRBJ1-5; no definite D call. Germline-derived CDR1 and CDR2 are ENHRY and SYGVKD. This CDR3 has 15 residues. This CDR3 reads CANSELVSSNQPQHL. The DNA for the CDR3 is TGTGCCAACAGTGAGTTAGTAAGCAGCAATCAGCCCCAGCATCTT.

Remarks on this clonotype: A much larger clone is a single base away; this may be a read error. This CDR3 is missing its conserved last phenylalanine or tryptophan, likely due to a read error. The genes are TRBV5-1 and TRBJ2-2; D unresolved. Trimming left V 4 bases short and J 0 bases short, with 7 bases between. CDR3 size: 14 residues. Germline CDR1 reads SGHRS; CDR2 reads YFSETQ. CDR3 DNA: TGCGCCAGCAGCCAGGACCCGAACACCGGGGAGCTGTTTATT. Its translation: CASSQDPNTGELFI.

V gene TRBV7-9 combines with J gene TRBJ2-1; 8 nucleotides agree with TRBD1. The CDR3 has 15 residues. Germline-derived CDR1 and CDR2 are SEHNR and FQNEAQ (reference sequence). V trimming: 6 bases; J trimming: 5 bases; junction bases outside the gene matches: 9. CDR3 amino acids: CASSETGTGDNEQFF. CDR3 coding DNA: TGTGCCAGCAGTGAGACCGGGACAGGCGACAATGAGCAGTTCTTC. The variable domain in full, completed from reference TRBV7-9 and TRBJ2-1, reads DTGVSQNPRHKITKRGQNVTFRCDPISEHNRLYWYRQTLGQGPEFLTYFQNEAQLEKSRLLSDRFSAERPKGSFSTLEIQRTEQGDSAMYLCASSETGTGDNEQFFGPGTRLTVL.

Turning to this clonotype: One end of the junction does not line up with germline, which may come from a read error. DNA for the CDR3: TGTGTCAGCAGCTTCTGGACAGCGAGTACCTACGAGCAGTACTTC. It codes for CVSSFWTASTYEQYF. The chain couples TRBV11-1 to TRBJ2-7; tentatively, D is TRBD1 (6 bases). CDR1 is SGHAT, CDR2 FQDESV, per germline (reference sequence). The CDR3 extends over 15 amino acids. The variable domain in full, completed from reference TRBV11-1 and TRBJ2-7, reads EAEVAQSPRYKITEKSQAVAFWCDPISGHATLYWYRQILGQGPELLVQFQDESVVDDSQLPKDRFSAERLKGVDSTLKIQPAELGDSAMYLCVSSFWTASTYEQYFGPGTRLTVT.

Concerning this clonotype: An end of the junction does not agree with germline; a read error may underlie this. The rearrangement uses TRBV6-5 and TRBJ2-5, with D perhaps matching TRBD2 (7 bases). Germline V gene sequence: CDR1 MNHEY, CDR2 SVGAGI. The CDR3 has 17 residues. The DNA of the CDR3 is TGTGCCAGCAGTTATAGCAGGGGAACTAGCGCTCAAGAGGCCCAGTACTTC. As protein: CASSYSRGTSAQEAQYF.

Comments on this clonotype: Mismatch with germline at one junction end may stem from a read error. In DNA form, the CDR3 reads TGTGCAAGCTGCTTGGGGACAGGGGCGTATGGCTACACTTTC. It specifies CASCLGTGAYGYTF. The chain carries TRBV5-4 and TRBJ1-2, with TRBD1 identical over 10 bases. This CDR3 spans 14 amino acids. CDR1 is SGHNT, CDR2 YYREEE, per germline (reference sequence).

For this clonotype: A single base separates this from a much larger clone, so it may be a read error. V gene TRBV30 combines with J gene TRBJ2-7; D unclear. The CDR3 contains 12 residues. V was cut by 7 bases and J by 4 bases, with 14 bases left in between. Germline V gene data show CDR1 as GTSNPN and CDR2 as SVGIG (reference sequence). The DNA for the CDR3 is TGTGCCTTGAGGTTCGCGGAATACGAGCAGTACTTC. Translated, it gives CALRFAEYEQYF.

Worth noting for this clonotype: Without the conserved terminal phenylalanine or tryptophan, this CDR3 likely stems from a read error. This chain connects TRBV4-1 to TRBJ1-5, with TRBD1 as a possible D gene (6 bases). In germline, CDR1 is MGHRA, CDR2 YSYEKL. The CDR3 totals 16 residues. The CDR3 is CDCSQGGTERWQPQHS. CDR3 bases: TGCGACTGCAGCCAAGGGGGAACAGAAAGGTGGCAGCCCCAGCATTCT.

V gene TRBV6-5 combines with J gene TRBJ1-5, with D unresolved. In germline, CDR1 is MNHEY, CDR2 SVGAGI. V shed 2 bases and J shed 10 bases, with 15 bases lying between them. The CDR3 has 14 amino acids. DNA for the CDR3: TGTGCCAGCAGTTACGCGAGGGCCAGACAACCCCAGCATTTT. Translating it yields CASSYARARQPQHF.

Worth noting for this clonotype: Germline is not matched at one junction end, which may reflect a read error. The chain combines TRBV6-6 with TRBJ2-1, with D hard to call. The CDR3 extends over 10 amino acids. The germline V gene has CDR1 MNHNY and CDR2 SVGAGI (reference sequence). The CDR3 DNA follows: TGTACCAGCAGCCTCGATGAGCAGTTCTTC. Translated: CTSSLDEQFF.

A word on this clonotype: As the CDR3 is not closed by the conserved phenylalanine or tryptophan, this likely results from a read error. Here the CDR3 reads CASSLACCTAQHS. CDR3 nucleotides: TGTGCCAGCAGCCTGGCCTGCTGCACGGCCCAGCATTCT. The chain is built from TRBV11-1 and TRBJ1-5, with D hard to call. V gave up 5 bases and J gave up 11 bases, with 16 bases separating them. The CDR3 is 13 amino acids. In germline, CDR1 is SGHAT, CDR2 FQDESV (reference sequence).

This chain connects TRBV29-1 to TRBJ2-7; D is perhaps TRBD2 (5 bases). Germline CDR1 SQVTM, CDR2 ANQGSEA. Trimming took off 4 bases at V and 5 bases at J, with 15 bases between the two ends. CDR3 size: 13 residues. CDR3 residues: CSVGAGEGDEQYF. CDR3 in DNA: TGCAGCGTTGGAGCCGGGGAAGGAGACGAGCAGTACTTC.

Note on this clonotype: At one boundary the junction diverges from the germline segment, which might be a read error. The chain carries TRBV11-1 and TRBJ2-7, with 8 bases identical to TRBD2. CDR1 and CDR2 (germline): SGHAT, FQDESV (reference sequence). The CDR3 totals 12 residues. CDR3 amino acids: CPSAGGRYEQYF. As DNA, the CDR3 is TGTCCCAGCGCGGGGGGTAGGTATGAGCAGTACTTC.

CDR3 coding DNA: TGTGCCAGCAGCGCGGCTTACGAGCAGTACTTC. The encoded protein is CASSAAYEQYF. The chain links TRBV7-9 to TRBJ2-7; D not resolved. Trimming took off 5 bases at V and 4 bases at J, with 6 bases between the two ends. The CDR3 extends over 11 amino acids. Germline values: CDR1 SEHNR, CDR2 FQNEAQ (reference sequence). The whole variable domain, remainder taken from reference TRBV7-9 and TRBJ2-7, is DTGVSQNPRHKITKRGQNVTFRCDPISEHNRLYWYRQTLGQGPEFLTYFQNEAQLEKSRLLSDRFSAERPKGSFSTLEIQRTEQGDSAMYLCASSAAYEQYFGPGTRLTVT.